The source of this T cell receptor (beta chain) is a study of blood T cell repertoires in COVID-19. Measured with immunoSEQ multiplex PCR; TCRdb has only the in-frame clones, and not every one. The sample has more than 55,000 clones, 88% seen once. Germline V gives CDR1 MNHEY, CDR2 SMNVEV (reference sequence). The V and J ends lost 5 bases and 7 bases, in that order; junction bases with no gene match: 9. CDR3 length: 16 amino acids. V usage is TRBV27 and J usage is TRBJ1-6; 9 bases fit TRBD1. The material sequenced was peripheral blood. This sequence was found in a man in his 60s with acute or convalescent COVID-19. The CDR3 nucleotides are TGTGCCAGCAGTGCGTGGGGGACAGGGAGGAATTCACCCCTCCACTTT. Translated: CASSAWGTGRNSPLHF.